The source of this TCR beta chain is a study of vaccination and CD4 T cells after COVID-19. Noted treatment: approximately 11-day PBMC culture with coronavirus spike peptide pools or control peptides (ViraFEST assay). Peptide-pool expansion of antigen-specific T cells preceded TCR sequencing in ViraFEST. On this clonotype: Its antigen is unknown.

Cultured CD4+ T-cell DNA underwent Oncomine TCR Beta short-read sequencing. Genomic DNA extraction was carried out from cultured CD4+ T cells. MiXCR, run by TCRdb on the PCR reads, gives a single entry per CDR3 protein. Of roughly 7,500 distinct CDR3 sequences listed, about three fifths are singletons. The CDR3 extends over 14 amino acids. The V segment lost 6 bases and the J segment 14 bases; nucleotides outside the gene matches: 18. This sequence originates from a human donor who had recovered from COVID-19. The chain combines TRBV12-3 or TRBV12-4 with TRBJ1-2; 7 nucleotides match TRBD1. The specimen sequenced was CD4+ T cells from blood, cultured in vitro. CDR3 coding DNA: TGTGCCAGCAGGGCAACGTCCGGGACAGCACAGGCAACCTTC. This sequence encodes CASRATSGTAQATF.